This TCR beta chain appears in the sequencing data of a study of T cell responses to AZD1222 COVID-19 vaccine. Study findings and constraints: Only a handful of AZD1222 recipients tested seropositive at baseline. Every sample of the repertoires postdated the peak T cell response.

The protocol was immunoSEQ multiplex PCR, while the TCRdb copy is restricted to in-frame clones and leaves out a portion. Of 150,000 to 200,000 clones in the sample, roughly 91% were seen once. V shed 2 bases and J shed 4 bases, with 20 bases lying between them. Germline CDR1 reads MNHNS; CDR2 reads SASEGT. The CDR3 runs to 17 residues. In the case of this clone: Antigen: not known.

The genes are TRBV6-1 and TRBJ1-1; D remains unclear. The clonotype comes from an adult in good health. The sequenced sample was peripheral blood, obtained on day 0 of AZD1222 vaccination. The CDR3 region is CASSEYGPGNLGTEAFF. CDR3 bases: TGTGCCAGCAGTGAATATGGACCGGGTAATCTAGGCACTGAAGCTTTCTTT.